The present entry profiles one TCR beta chain with its context. Its target is not known. The second PCR ran roughly 6 to 11 cycles with a sample-barcoded 5' primer and J-beta primers. Each cDNA molecule, via a template-switch adaptor with 12 random nucleotides, was tagged. Via MiXCR, TCRdb re-called the 5' RACE reads, giving one row per CDR3 protein. Counted here are over 950,000 distinct CDR3 sequences, roughly 51% occurring once; the ten biggest clones make up around 21%. CDR1 and CDR2 from the germline V gene are SGHRS and YFSETQ. Losses at the gene ends were 0 bases for V and 5 bases for J; bases not matched to a gene: 5. There are 14 residues in the CDR3. Investigators took roughly 9.5 milliliters of peripheral blood from every donor. This sample was included in a study of blood T cells in healthy people across ages. Points from the study as a whole: Age brought a roughly linear fall in TCR beta diversity measured per million T cells.

The J gene is TRBJ2-7, the V gene TRBV5-1; 7 bases map to TRBD1. Sequenced sample: blood. This receptor was obtained from a woman aged 55-70 years in good health. Here the CDR3 DNA reads TGCGCCAGCAGCTTGGAATACAGGGGCCACGAGCAGTACTTC. It encodes CASSLEYRGHEQYF.